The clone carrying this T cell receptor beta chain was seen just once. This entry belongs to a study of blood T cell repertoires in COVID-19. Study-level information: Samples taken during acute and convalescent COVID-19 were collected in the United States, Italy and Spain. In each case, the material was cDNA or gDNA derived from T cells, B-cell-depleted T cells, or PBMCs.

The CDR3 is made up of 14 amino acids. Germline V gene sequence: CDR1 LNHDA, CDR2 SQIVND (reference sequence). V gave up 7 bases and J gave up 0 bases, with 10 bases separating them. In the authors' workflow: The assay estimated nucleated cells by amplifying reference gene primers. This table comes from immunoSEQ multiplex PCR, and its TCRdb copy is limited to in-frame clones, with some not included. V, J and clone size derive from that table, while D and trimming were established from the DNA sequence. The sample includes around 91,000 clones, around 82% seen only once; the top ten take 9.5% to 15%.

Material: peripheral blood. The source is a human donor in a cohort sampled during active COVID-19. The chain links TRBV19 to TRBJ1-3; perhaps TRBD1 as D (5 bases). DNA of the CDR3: TGTGCCAGTATGCGCAGGGTCTCTGGAAACACCATATATTTT. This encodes CASMRRVSGNTIYF.